The sequence of this TCR beta chain was determined in a study of blood T cell repertoires in COVID-19. Study-wide background: Samples of COVID-19 (acute and convalescent) were obtained from the United States, Italy and Spain. PBMCs, B-cell-depleted T cells, or T cells provided the cDNA or gDNA that made up the material.

Per the authors' pipeline: Scientists estimated how many nucleated cells there were by amplifying reference gene primers. Profiling relied on immunoSEQ multiplex PCR, and the TCRdb table lists in-frame clones only, not all of them. For V, J and clone size, that table is used; D and trimming come from the DNA. The top ten hold around 6% of the sample, which has 200,000 to 250,000 clones, around three quarters seen once. Germline lookup yields CDR1 MDHEN and CDR2 SYDVKM. V was clipped by 8 bases and J by 2 bases; unmatched bases: 5. The CDR3 is made up of 13 amino acids. This receptor was taken from a woman between 65 and 79 years old with acute or convalescent COVID-19. This chain uses TRBV28 with TRBJ2-7, with 8 nucleotides matching TRBD1. Material: peripheral blood. The CDR3 coding sequence is TGTGCCAGCGGACAGGGCTCTCCCTACGAGCAGTACTTC. Translation: CASGQGSPYEQYF.